A single sample is the source of the 17 T cell receptor beta chains below, sequenced in a study of metastatic and nonmetastatic thyroid tumors. TCRdb re-processed the PCR reads through MiXCR. The table records roughly 20,000 clones, 28% of them present only once. All patients were treatment-naive before thyroid surgery. Sample: tumor tissue. These receptors originate from a male donor with papillary thyroid cancer or a benign thyroid nodule (not recorded which). Some clones in this sample may be carry-over from other donors' samples.

This clone was observed a few times. The junction and the germline gene differ at one end; a read error may be behind it. The chain links TRBV28 to TRBJ1-2; D perhaps matches TRBD1 (5 bases). The CDR3 totals 16 residues. Looked up from germline, CDR1 is MDHEN and CDR2 is SYDVKM. For the CDR3, the DNA is TGTGTCAGCAGTTTTCCGGGCCGGGCTAGGGGATATTGCTACACCTTC. Amino acids: CVSSFPGRARGYCYTF.

This clone was found many times. CDR3 loop: CSARALGTGVLGTDTQYF. CDR3 DNA sequence: TGCAGTGCTAGAGCTTTGGGGACAGGGGTCTTGGGCACAGATACGCAGTATTTT. The chain uses TRBV20-1 and TRBJ2-3; 10 bases are a match to TRBD1. The trim removed 1 base at V and 1 base at J, leaving 11 bases unmatched. This CDR3 spans 18 amino acids. Per the germline V gene, CDR1 is DFQATT and CDR2 is SNEGSKA (reference sequence).

In this sample, this clone turned up a few times. The chain links TRBV9 to TRBJ1-2, with a weak D call TRBD1 (5 bases). Germline-derived CDR1 and CDR2 are SGDLS and YYNGEE. Trimming took 4 bases from V and 4 from J, leaving 14 bases between them. This CDR3 contains 14 residues. The CDR3 coding sequence is TGTGCCAGCAGCTCCCCCGGGACGGTCTATGGCTACACCTTC. Encoded protein: CASSSPGTVYGYTF.

This clone is categorized as medium-sized. V is TRBV2 and J is TRBJ2-7; D is undetermined. The CDR3 runs to 13 residues. The germline V gene has CDR1 SNHLY and CDR2 FYNNEI. Trimming pared 0 bases from V and 6 bases from J, leaving 9 bases between. The CDR3 nucleotides read TGTGCCAGCAGTGAAGCGCTTTTCGGCGAGCAGTACTTC. Translating gives CASSEALFGEQYF.

By share, this clone counts as medium-sized. The gene calls are TRBV6-1 and TRBJ2-7, with 10 positions matching TRBD1. The CDR3 is made up of 14 amino acids. J was trimmed by 3 bases and V by 7 bases; bases with no gene match: 6. Germline CDR1 MNHNS, CDR2 SASEGT. The CDR3 reads CASKTTGGSYEQYF. The CDR3 DNA sequence: TGTGCCAGCAAAACGACAGGGGGCAGCTACGAGCAGTACTTC.

V usage is TRBV7-2 and J usage is TRBJ2-7; TRBD1 might be the D (6 bases). CDR3 length: 14 amino acids. Germline CDR1 reads SGHTA; CDR2 reads FQGNSA. V dropped 5 bases and J dropped 2 bases, with 13 bases sitting between them. This CDR3 reads CASSQDSSTYEQYF. CDR3 bases: TGTGCCAGCAGCCAGGACAGCTCCACCTACGAGCAGTACTTC.

This clone is medium-sized by share. V and J are TRBV6-6 and TRBJ2-6; the D is unclear. Trimming left V 3 bases short and J 0 bases short, with 9 bases between. Per the germline V gene, CDR1 is MNHNY and CDR2 is SVGAGI (reference sequence). This CDR3 spans 16 amino acids. In nucleotides, the CDR3 is TGTGCCAGCAGTTATGCCGTATTCTCTGGGGCCAACGTCCTGACTTTC. The encoded protein is CASSYAVFSGANVLTF.

The chain has TRBV5-1 and TRBJ1-2; 12 positions match TRBD1. The CDR3 is 15 residues long. CDR1 and CDR2 (germline): SGHRS, YFSETQ. With 0 bases clipped from V and 7 bases from J, the junction kept 4 bases outside the gene matches. CDR3 sequence (DNA): TGCGCCAGCAGCTTGGTGGGACAGGGGGCGCGTGGCTACACCTTC. It yields the protein CASSLVGQGARGYTF. The whole variable domain, filled in from reference TRBV5-1 and TRBJ1-2, reads KAGVTQTPRYLIKTRGQQVTLSCSPISGHRSVSWYQQTPGQGLQFLFEYFSETQRNKGNFPGRFSGRQFSNSRSEMNVSTLELGDSALYLCASSLVGQGARGYTFGSGTRLTVV.

This clone was seen at least ten times. The rearrangement links TRBV5-1 to TRBJ1-1, with D tentatively TRBD1 (5 bases). The germline CDR1 and CDR2 sequences are SGHRS and YFSETQ. Trimming took off 0 bases at V and 1 base at J, with 7 bases between the two ends. This CDR3 is built from 14 residues. The CDR3 nucleotides are TGCGCCAGCAGCTTGGAAGGGGAGAACACTGAAGCTTTCTTT. Translating gives CASSLEGENTEAFF.

A word on this clone: A much larger clone differs by one base, so this may be a read error. The chain recombines TRBV12-3 or TRBV12-4 with TRBJ2-7; 11 bases align to TRBD1. The CDR3 is 14 residues long. CDR3 nucleotide sequence: TGTGCCAGCAGCTGGGACAGGGGGACGTACGAGCTGTACTTC. Its protein is CASSWDRGTYELYF.

The V and J genes are TRBV7-8 and TRBJ2-7, with 8 bases aligning to TRBD1. V lost 5 bases, J lost 4 bases, and 4 bases stayed unmatched. From germline, CDR1 is SGHVS and CDR2 FQNEAQ. The CDR3 sequence is 13 residues long. CDR3 sequence (DNA): TGTGCCAGCAGCCCCCGGACAGGGTACGAGCAGTACTTC. Protein product: CASSPRTGYEQYF.

This clone was detected only a few times. The chain is built from TRBV4-1 and TRBJ2-7; D possibly corresponds to TRBD2 (6 bases). The germline V and J ends were trimmed by 4 bases and 5 bases, with 12 bases remaining between them. Germline CDR1 is MGHRA and CDR2 is YSYEKL. The CDR3 is 13 residues long. The CDR3 sequence: CASSLRDSDEQYF. The CDR3 nucleotides are TGCGCCAGCAGCCTGCGGGACTCGGACGAGCAGTACTTC.

The chain has TRBV5-1 and TRBJ2-1; D might be TRBD2 (5 bases). V was pared by 0 bases and J by 7 bases, with 8 bases between. This CDR3 has 13 amino acids. Germline V gene sequence: CDR1 SGHRS, CDR2 YFSETQ. The CDR3 loop is CASSLAGENEQFF. CDR3 nucleotides: TGCGCCAGCAGCTTGGCCGGGGAGAATGAGCAGTTCTTC. Variable domain in full (rest from reference TRBV5-1 and TRBJ2-1): KAGVTQTPRYLIKTRGQQVTLSCSPISGHRSVSWYQQTPGQGLQFLFEYFSETQRNKGNFPGRFSGRQFSNSRSEMNVSTLELGDSALYLCASSLAGENEQFFGPGTRLTVL.

The genes are TRBV20-1 and TRBJ2-3; 7 nucleotides agree with TRBD1. Matching the DNA end better, TRBJ1-5 makes the J call doubtful. Looked up from germline, CDR1 is DFQATT and CDR2 is SNEGSKA (reference sequence). CDR3 length: 14 residues. CDR3 sequence (DNA): TGCAGTCCCGGTGGTGGGAGGGGGACAGATACGCAGCATTTT. It codes for CSPGGGRGTDTQHF.

The J gene is TRBJ2-7, the V gene TRBV19, with D possibly matching TRBD2 (6 bases). CDR1 and CDR2 (germline): LNHDA, SQIVND (reference sequence). This CDR3 contains 14 residues. Trimming cost V 0 bases and J 5 bases, with 11 bases left between them. Here the CDR3 DNA reads TGTGCCAGTAGTATAGATCGCCCGGGGGACGAGCAGTACTTC. Translation: CASSIDRPGDEQYF.

This clone has just a few counts. The CDR3 protein is CSAIWDVWHNEQFF. CDR3 nucleotide sequence: TGCAGTGCTATTTGGGACGTCTGGCACAATGAGCAGTTCTTC. V gene TRBV20-1 combines with J gene TRBJ2-1; D tentatively reads TRBD1 or TRBD2 (5 bases each). Between the trimmed V and J ends, which lost 4 bases and 5 bases, there was a span of 15 bases. This CDR3 spans 14 amino acids. CDR1 and CDR2 (germline): DFQATT, SNEGSKA (reference sequence).

The CDR3 DNA is TGTGCCAGCAGTTTCAGGGGCTCCTACGAGCAGTACTTC. Translated, it gives CASSFRGSYEQYF. V usage is TRBV12-3 or TRBV12-4 and J usage is TRBJ2-7; D possibly corresponds to TRBD1 (6 bases). Trimming left V 3 bases short and J 0 bases short, with 6 bases between. CDR3 size: 13 residues.